The clone carrying this TCR beta chain has just a few counts. Its specificity is not known. V was clipped by 2 bases and J by 4 bases, with 9 bases between them. Germline loops: CDR1 SGHDT, CDR2 YYEEEE. This CDR3 is built from 13 residues. The data originate from a study of cytomegalovirus exposure and HLA in healthy donors. Study-wide results and caveats: Researchers catalogued 160 or so TCR beta chains as cytomegalovirus-associated. Most of the TCR beta V segments (in an earlier analysis) were productive either about 87% or about 30% of the time. Indistinguishability led to the exclusion of some V segments, TRBV6-2 and TRBV6-3 included. The authors judged a highly shared variant cluster likely a sequencing artifact.

PCR involved 60 Vbeta and 13 Jbeta primers. The assay was immunoSEQ multiplex PCR, and TCRdb's table has in-frame clones only and misses some. The sample lists about 89,000 clones, 76% occurring once. The specimen was PBMCs. The chain joins TRBV5-6 to TRBJ1-2, with no clear D. This sequence was found in a male donor in good health and CMV-seronegative. The CDR3 DNA follows: TGTGCCAGCAGCTTCGAAGAGATCTATGGCTACACCTTC. Residues: CASSFEEIYGYTF.